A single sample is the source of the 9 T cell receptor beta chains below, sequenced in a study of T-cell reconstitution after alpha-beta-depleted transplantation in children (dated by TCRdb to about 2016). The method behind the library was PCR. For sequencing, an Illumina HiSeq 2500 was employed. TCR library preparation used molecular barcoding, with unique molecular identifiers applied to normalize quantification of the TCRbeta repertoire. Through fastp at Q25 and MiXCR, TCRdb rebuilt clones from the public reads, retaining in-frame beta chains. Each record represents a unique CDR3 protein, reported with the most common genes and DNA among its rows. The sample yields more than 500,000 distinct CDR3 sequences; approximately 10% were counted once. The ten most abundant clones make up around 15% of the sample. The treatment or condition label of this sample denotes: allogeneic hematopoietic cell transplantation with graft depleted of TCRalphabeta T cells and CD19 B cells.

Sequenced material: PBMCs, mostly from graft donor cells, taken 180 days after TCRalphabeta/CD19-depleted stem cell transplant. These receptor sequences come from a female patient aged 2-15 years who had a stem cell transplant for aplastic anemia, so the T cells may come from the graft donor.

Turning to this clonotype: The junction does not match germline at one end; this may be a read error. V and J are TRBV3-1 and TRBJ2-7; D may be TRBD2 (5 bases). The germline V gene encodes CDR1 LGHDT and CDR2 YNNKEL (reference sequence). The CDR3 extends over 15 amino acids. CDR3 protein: CACSQAQAAPYEQYF. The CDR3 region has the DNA TGTGCCTGCAGCCAAGCTCAAGCGGCCCCCTACGAGCAGTACTTC.

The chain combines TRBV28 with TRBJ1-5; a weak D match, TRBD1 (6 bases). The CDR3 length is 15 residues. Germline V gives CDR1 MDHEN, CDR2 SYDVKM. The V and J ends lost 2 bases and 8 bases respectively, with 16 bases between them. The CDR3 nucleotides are TGTGCCAGCAGTTTAACAGGGACGTCCTGGGAGCCCCAGCATTTT. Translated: CASSLTGTSWEPQHF.

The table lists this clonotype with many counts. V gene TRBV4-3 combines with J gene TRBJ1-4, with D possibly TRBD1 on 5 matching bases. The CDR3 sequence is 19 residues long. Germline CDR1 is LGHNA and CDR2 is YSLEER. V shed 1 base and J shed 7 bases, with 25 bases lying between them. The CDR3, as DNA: TGCGCCAGCAGCCAAGTTTTGAGGTTTTTGGATGGGACGAGTGAAAAACTGTTTTTT. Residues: CASSQVLRFLDGTSEKLFF.

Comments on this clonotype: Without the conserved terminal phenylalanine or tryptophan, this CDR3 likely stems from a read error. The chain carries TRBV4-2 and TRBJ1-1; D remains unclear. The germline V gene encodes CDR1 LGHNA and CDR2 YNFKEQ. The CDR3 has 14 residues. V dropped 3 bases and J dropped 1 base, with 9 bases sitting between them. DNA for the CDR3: TGTGCCAGCAGCCATTCAACGGGGAACACTGAAGCTTTCATT. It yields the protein CASSHSTGNTEAFI.

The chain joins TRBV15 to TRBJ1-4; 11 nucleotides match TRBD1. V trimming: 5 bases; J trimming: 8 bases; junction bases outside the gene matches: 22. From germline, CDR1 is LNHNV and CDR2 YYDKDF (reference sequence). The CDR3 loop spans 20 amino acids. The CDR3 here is CATSPAGGQGAPSYGEKLFF. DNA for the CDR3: TGTGCCACCAGCCCAGCCGGAGGACAGGGGGCGCCGAGCTATGGCGAAAAACTGTTTTTT. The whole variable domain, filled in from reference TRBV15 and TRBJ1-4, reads DAMVIQNPRYQVTQFGKPVTLSCSQTLNHNVMYWYQQKSSQAPKLLFHYYDKDFNNEADTPDNFQSRRPNTSFCFLDIRSPGLGDTAMYLCATSPAGGQGAPSYGEKLFFGSGTQLSVL.

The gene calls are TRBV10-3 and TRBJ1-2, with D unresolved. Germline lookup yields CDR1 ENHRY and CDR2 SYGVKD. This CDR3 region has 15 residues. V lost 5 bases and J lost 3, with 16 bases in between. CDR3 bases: TGTGCCATCAGTCATGTGGCAGGACCCTACTATGGCTACACCTTC. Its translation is CAISHVAGPYYGYTF.

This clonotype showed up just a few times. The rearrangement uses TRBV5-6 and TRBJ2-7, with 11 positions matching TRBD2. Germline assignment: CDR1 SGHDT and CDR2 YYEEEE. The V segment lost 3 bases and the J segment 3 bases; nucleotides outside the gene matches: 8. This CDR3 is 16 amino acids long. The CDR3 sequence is CASSSWGTSGLYEQYF. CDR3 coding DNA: TGTGCCAGCAGCTCTTGGGGGACTAGCGGCCTCTACGAGCAGTACTTC.

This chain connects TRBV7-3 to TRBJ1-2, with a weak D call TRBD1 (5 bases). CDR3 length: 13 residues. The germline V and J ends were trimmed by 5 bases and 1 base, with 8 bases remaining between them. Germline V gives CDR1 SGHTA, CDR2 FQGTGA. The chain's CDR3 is CASSVDSNYGYTF. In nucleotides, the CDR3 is TGTGCCAGCAGCGTCGACAGTAACTATGGCTACACCTTC.

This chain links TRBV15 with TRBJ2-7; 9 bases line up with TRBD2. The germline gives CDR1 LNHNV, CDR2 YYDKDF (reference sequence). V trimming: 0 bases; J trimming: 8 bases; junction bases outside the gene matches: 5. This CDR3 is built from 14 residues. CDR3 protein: CATSREPGTSKQYV. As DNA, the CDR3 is TGTGCCACCAGCAGAGAACCCGGGACTAGCAAGCAGTACGTC.